Presented here are 23 T cell receptor beta chains from one specimen sequenced in a study of shared clonotypes between healthy human individuals. Generated by immunoSEQ multiplex PCR, the TCRdb table keeps only in-frame clones and is missing some. The sample has over a million clones, about 77% seen once; the top ten hold about 1.5%. The sample comprised memory CD4+ T cells sorted from blood. The subset was: CD45RA-negative fraction. Receptors originate from a young man in good health.

This chain uses TRBV6-6 with TRBJ2-4, with D uncertain. The V end was cut by 0 bases, the J end by 10 bases, with 4 bases between. CDR1 is MNHNY, CDR2 SVGAGI, per germline (reference sequence). The CDR3 consists of 11 residues. The CDR3 nucleotides read TGTGCCAGCAGTTACTCGTCTATTCAGTACTTC. As protein: CASSYSSIQYF.

The chain links TRBV4-1 to TRBJ2-7, with D possibly being TRBD2 (5 bases). Per the germline V gene, CDR1 is MGHRA and CDR2 is YSYEKL. CDR3 length equals 16 residues. Trimming took off 0 bases at V and 0 bases at J, with 12 bases between the two ends. The CDR3 here is CASSQEDRGYSYEQYF. For the CDR3, the DNA is TGCGCCAGCAGCCAAGAAGATCGGGGTTACTCCTACGAGCAGTACTTC.

The chain joins TRBV5-1 to TRBJ2-7; a possible D gene is TRBD1 (6 bases). CDR3 size: 14 residues. V was trimmed by 4 bases and J by 0 bases, leaving 11 bases between them. CDR1 is SGHRS, CDR2 YFSETQ, per germline. The CDR3 sequence: CASSQDSYSYEQYF. CDR3 in DNA: TGCGCCAGCAGCCAGGACAGTTACTCCTACGAGCAGTACTTC.

This chain links TRBV7-2 with TRBJ2-2; D might be TRBD2 (5 bases). Looked up from germline, CDR1 is SGHTA and CDR2 is FQGNSA. The CDR3 totals 15 residues. V shed 7 bases and J shed 6 bases, with 18 bases lying between them. CDR3 sequence: CASTTTRGKAGELFF. CDR3 DNA: TGTGCCAGCACCACCACGAGAGGGAAAGCCGGGGAGCTGTTTTTT.

This clone was seen a few times. The chain has TRBV7-6 and TRBJ2-6; D is perhaps TRBD1 (6 bases). CDR1 is SGHVS, CDR2 FNYEAQ, per germline. This CDR3 is 15 amino acids long. Trimming removed 6 bases at V and 4 bases at J, with 13 bases between. CDR3 bases: TGTGCCAGCAGGGATACAGGGTGGGGGGCCAACGTCCTGACTTTC. Its translation: CASRDTGWGANVLTF.

This clone was seen a handful of times. The chain joins TRBV7-2 to TRBJ2-6; D unclear. Trimming stripped 5 bases from V and 8 bases from J, with 13 bases between. This CDR3 contains 14 residues. Per germline, CDR1 SGHTA and CDR2 FQGNSA. As DNA, the CDR3 is TGTGCCAGCAGCCCAGCCACTCGAACCAACGTCCTGACTTTC. It yields the protein CASSPATRTNVLTF. The full variable domain, its missing parts supplied by reference TRBV7-2 and TRBJ2-6, is GAGVSQSPSNKVTEKGKDVELRCDPISGHTALYWYRQSLGQGLEFLIYFQGNSAPDKSGLPSDRFSAERTGGSVSTLTIQRTQQEDSAVYLCASSPATRTNVLTFGAGSRLTVL.

This chain connects TRBV27 to TRBJ2-1; D uncertain. V was trimmed by 6 bases and J by 5 bases, leaving 20 bases between them. Germline V gene sequence: CDR1 MNHEY, CDR2 SMNVEV (reference sequence). This CDR3 is 16 amino acids long. CDR3 nucleotides: TGTGCCAGCAGCCCTTATCTCGGGCCACGAGACAATGAGCAGTTCTTC. The encoded protein is CASSPYLGPRDNEQFF.

The chain couples TRBV7-2 to TRBJ2-5; D is unclear. CDR3 length equals 12 residues. With 1 base removed from V and 4 bases from J, the gap between germline ends came to 4 bases. Germline CDR1 SGHTA, CDR2 FQGNSA. The CDR3 DNA reads as TGTGCCAGCAGCTTAGGGATAGAGACCCAGTACTTC. Translation gives CASSLGIETQYF.

The chain couples TRBV27 to TRBJ1-2; no reliable D call. V was pared by 0 bases and J by 7 bases, with 9 bases between. The V gene's germline CDR1 is MNHEY and CDR2 SMNVEV (reference sequence). The CDR3 covers 13 residues. The chain's CDR3 is CASSLSQDFGYTF. The CDR3, as DNA: TGTGCCAGCAGTTTATCCCAGGATTTTGGCTACACCTTC.

V and J are TRBV7-2 and TRBJ2-1; no clear D gene. The CDR3 contains 13 residues. Germline CDR1 is SGHTA and CDR2 is FQGNSA. The V end lost 1 base, the J end lost 9 bases, and 10 bases lay between the germline ends. CDR3 nucleotides: TGTGCCAGCAGCTTAGATTACTCCGGTGAGCAGTTCTTC. Amino acid sequence: CASSLDYSGEQFF.

V usage is TRBV11-3 and J usage is TRBJ2-7; 7 bases line up with TRBD1. The CDR3 spans 14 residues. With 5 bases clipped from V and 3 bases from J, the junction kept 7 bases outside the gene matches. The germline V gene has CDR1 SGHNT and CDR2 YENEEA. Written as DNA, the CDR3 is TGTGCCAGCAGCCCATCAGGACAGGACTACGAGCAGTACTTC. Translated: CASSPSGQDYEQYF. Full variable domain (remainder filled in from reference TRBV11-3 and TRBJ2-7): EAGVVQSPRYKIIEKKQPVAFWCNPISGHNTLYWYLQNLGQGPELLIRYENEEAVDDSQLPKDRFSAERLKGVDSTLKIQPAELGDSAVYLCASSPSGQDYEQYFGPGTRLTVT.

This chain uses TRBV28 with TRBJ1-5; D is uncertain. This CDR3 comprises 15 residues. V gave up 5 bases and J gave up 5 bases, with 16 bases separating them. Germline CDR1 is MDHEN and CDR2 is SYDVKM. CDR3 loop: CASSLAGVLHQPQHF. In DNA form, the CDR3 reads TGTGCCAGCAGTCTGGCCGGGGTCCTTCATCAGCCCCAGCATTTT.

In nucleotides, the CDR3 is TGCGCCAGCAGCCAATCCTCTGAAGCTTTCTTT. It specifies CASSQSSEAFF. This chain joins TRBV4-1 and TRBJ1-1; D ambiguous. The germline V gene encodes CDR1 MGHRA and CDR2 YSYEKL. This CDR3 is 11 amino acids long. V lost 2 bases, J lost 6 bases, and 4 bases lay in between.

This chain links TRBV29-1 with TRBJ2-3, with TRBD1 matching over 8 bases. The CDR3 runs 13 residues. V gave up 3 bases and J gave up 1 base; unmatched junction bases: 0. The V gene's germline CDR1 is SQVTM and CDR2 ANQGSEA. DNA for the CDR3: TGCAGCGTTGAGGGACAGGGCACAGATACGCAGTATTTT. Protein: CSVEGQGTDTQYF.

A word on this clone: In the same sample, other DNA sequences code for this CDR3. CDR3 DNA: TGCGCCAGCAGCCGGGACGGCAATCAGCCCCAGCATTTT. Amino acid sequence: CASSRDGNQPQHF. The chain recombines TRBV5-1 with TRBJ1-5; weak D call: TRBD1 (5 bases). The V gene lost 4 bases and the J gene lost 2 bases, with 7 bases spanning the gap. CDR1 is SGHRS and CDR2 is YFSETQ in the germline V gene. This CDR3 has 13 residues.

The rearrangement uses TRBV29-1 and TRBJ2-3; 8 bases map to TRBD2. This CDR3 is 16 amino acids long. J gave up 4 bases and V 2 bases, and 11 bases lay outside the gene matches. Per germline, CDR1 SQVTM and CDR2 ANQGSEA. CDR3 protein: CSVELSGSGHADTQYF. The CDR3 DNA reads as TGCAGCGTTGAACTCAGCGGGAGCGGGCATGCAGATACGCAGTATTTT.

The CDR3 DNA sequence: TGTGCCAGCAGCTTCCGACCGAAGCGCATTCACTACAATGAGCAGTTCTTC. Protein: CASSFRPKRIHYNEQFF. J is TRBJ2-1 and V is TRBV7-2; D gene ambiguous. Germline CDR1 SGHTA, CDR2 FQGNSA. V gave up 3 bases and J gave up 3 bases, with 18 bases separating them. The CDR3 loop spans 17 amino acids.

This chain links TRBV30 with TRBJ2-7; 10 nucleotides align to TRBD1. The germline V gene has CDR1 GTSNPN and CDR2 SVGIG (reference sequence). V dropped 5 bases and J dropped 3; count of bases not matched to a gene: 7. The CDR3 consists of 14 residues. The CDR3 spells CAWRGGTGVYEQYF. The CDR3 nucleotides read TGTGCCTGGCGAGGCGGGACAGGGGTCTACGAGCAGTACTTC.

Only one count was recorded for this clone. The V and J genes are TRBV11-2 and TRBJ2-3, with D unclear. This CDR3 region has 13 residues. CDR1 is SGHAT and CDR2 is FQNNGV in the germline V gene. Trimming shortened V by 5 bases and J by 6 bases, and 12 bases separated the two germline ends. The DNA for the CDR3 is TGTGCCAGCAGCCCCACGCGTTACGATACGCAGTATTTT. This gives the protein CASSPTRYDTQYF.

The chain combines TRBV6-1 with TRBJ1-6, with D maybe TRBD1 (6 bases). This CDR3 has 16 amino acids. Per the germline V gene, CDR1 is MNHNS and CDR2 is SASEGT. With 3 bases removed from V and 5 bases from J, the gap between germline ends came to 14 bases. CDR3 DNA: TGTGCCAGCAGTGACCAACCCACAGGGAATAATTCACCCCTCCACTTT. It specifies CASSDQPTGNNSPLHF.

Concerning this clone: At one end the junction does not follow the germline gene, possibly because of a read error. The V gene is TRBV28, the J gene TRBJ1-5, with D possibly matching TRBD1 (5 bases). Germline V gene lookup returns CDR1 MDHEN and CDR2 SYDVKM. The CDR3 length is 13 residues. The CDR3 loop is CASTLLRGQPQHF. The DNA of the CDR3 is TGTGCCAGCACTTTACTTAGGGGTCAGCCCCAGCATTTT.

This chain joins TRBV9 and TRBJ2-7, with TRBD2 matching 8 bases. This CDR3 is built from 16 residues. Looked up from germline, CDR1 is SGDLS and CDR2 is YYNGEE. V was clipped by 0 bases and J by 1 base; unmatched bases: 6. Here the CDR3 reads CASSVDGGRTSYEQYF. CDR3 nucleotide sequence: TGTGCCAGCAGCGTAGACGGCGGGAGGACTTCCTACGAGCAGTACTTC.

The gene calls are TRBV10-3 and TRBJ2-3; a weak D match, TRBD1 (6 bases). The CDR3 sequence is 16 residues long. Per the germline V gene, CDR1 is ENHRY and CDR2 is SYGVKD. Trimming cost V 3 bases and J 2 bases, with 15 bases left between them. The CDR3 region is CAISEGDIGITDTQYF. CDR3 bases: TGTGCCATCAGTGAAGGGGACATCGGTATCACAGATACGCAGTATTTT.